The 15 T cell receptor beta chains below were found in one sample sequenced in a study of shared clonotypes between healthy human individuals. The naive CD8 fraction comprised CD45RO-negative cells positively selected for CCR7 and excluded terminally differentiated effector memory CD45RA+ cells. TCRdb keeps only in-frame clones here, not all; method: immunoSEQ multiplex PCR. The data contain around 2,000,000 clones, about 95% of them singletons. Sequencing input: naive CD8+ T cells sorted from blood. The origin of the receptors is a man aged 18-30 years in good health.

This clone was detected a few times. The chain is built from TRBV6-5 and TRBJ1-2; 7 bases agree with TRBD1. After removal of 4 bases from V and 4 bases from J, the junction contained 3 bases not matched to a gene. Germline V gene sequence: CDR1 MNHEY, CDR2 SVGAGI. This CDR3 is 13 amino acids long. The CDR3 DNA reads as TGTGCCAGCAGTTTGGCAGGGGGCTATGGCTACACCTTC. This gives the protein CASSLAGGYGYTF.

This clone was detected once. Other nucleotide sequences from this sample produce the same CDR3. In DNA form, the CDR3 reads TGTGCCAGCAGTTTCAGGGGCCACGAGCAGTACTTC. Its translation is CASSFRGHEQYF. V usage is TRBV28 and J usage is TRBJ2-7, with D possibly being TRBD1 (6 bases). Trimming cost V 3 bases and J 5 bases, with 8 bases left between them. The CDR3 loop spans 12 amino acids. The germline V gene encodes CDR1 MDHEN and CDR2 SYDVKM.

CDR3 loop: CASTSRQGATLYGYTF. For the CDR3, the DNA is TGTGCCAGCACTTCCAGACAGGGGGCAACACTTTATGGCTACACCTTC. The chain has TRBV27 and TRBJ1-2; 10 bases map to TRBD1. Germline trimming cut 7 bases from V and 5 bases from J; bases unmatched to any gene: 13. This CDR3 spans 16 amino acids. Germline V lookup: CDR1 MNHEY, CDR2 SMNVEV (reference sequence).

The V call is TRBV7-9, the J call TRBJ2-5; D remains ambiguous. The CDR3 is made up of 15 amino acids. Germline CDR1 reads SEHNR; CDR2 reads FQNEAQ (reference sequence). Trimming took 0 bases from V and 5 from J, leaving 13 bases between them. Written as DNA, the CDR3 is TGTGCCAGCAGCTTAGCGAAGGGTTTAGGGGAGACCCAGTACTTC. Its protein is CASSLAKGLGETQYF. Combining the CDR3 with reference TRBV7-9 and TRBJ2-5 gives the whole variable domain DTGVSQNPRHKITKRGQNVTFRCDPISEHNRLYWYRQTLGQGPEFLTYFQNEAQLEKSRLLSDRFSAERPKGSFSTLEIQRTEQGDSAMYLCASSLAKGLGETQYFGPGTRLLVL.

The chain carries TRBV27 and TRBJ2-7; 11 bases align to TRBD2. Germline trimming cut 5 bases from V and 3 bases from J; bases unmatched to any gene: 6. This CDR3 has 15 amino acids. Per germline, CDR1 MNHEY and CDR2 SMNVEV (reference sequence). The DNA for the CDR3 is TGTGCCAGCAGTGAACTAGCGGGAGAGCACTACGAGCAGTACTTC. Encoded protein: CASSELAGEHYEQYF.

This rearrangement joins TRBV7-8 to TRBJ1-1; D not resolved. The germline gives CDR1 SGHVS, CDR2 FQNEAQ. V lost 0 bases and J lost 4, with 9 bases in between. This CDR3 has 14 amino acids. CDR3 amino acids: CASSLARPGTEAFF. The CDR3 coding sequence is TGTGCCAGCAGCTTAGCCCGCCCTGGCACTGAAGCTTTCTTT.

In its sample, this clone was seen once. The genes are TRBV7-9 and TRBJ1-1; D unclear. Between the trimmed V and J ends, which lost 1 base and 4 bases, there was a span of 10 bases. Germline loops: CDR1 SEHNR, CDR2 FQNEAQ (reference sequence). CDR3 length: 14 amino acids. CDR3 coding DNA: TGTGCCAGCAGCTTAGAGGCAGGAAGCACTGAAGCTTTCTTT. This sequence encodes CASSLEAGSTEAFF.

CDR3 protein: CASSYGTNYLEQYF. CDR3 in DNA: TGTGCCAGCAGCTACGGGACTAACTACCTCGAGCAGTACTTC. This chain links TRBV5-4 with TRBJ2-7; 7 nucleotides match TRBD2. Trimming removed 3 bases from V and 6 bases from J; junction bases left unmatched: 9. Germline lookup yields CDR1 SGHNT and CDR2 YYREEE (reference sequence). The CDR3 is 14 amino acids.

The CDR3 nucleotides read TGTGCCAGCAGCTCCAAGCGGGGCTCCTACAATGAGCAGTTCTTC. Its protein is CASSSKRGSYNEQFF. The chain is built from TRBV11-3 and TRBJ2-1; 7 nucleotides match TRBD2. The CDR3 is 15 residues long. The germline V gene encodes CDR1 SGHNT and CDR2 YENEEA. J lost 0 bases, V lost 4 bases, and 3 bases had no gene match. Full variable domain (missing parts from reference TRBV11-3 and TRBJ2-1): EAGVVQSPRYKIIEKKQPVAFWCNPISGHNTLYWYLQNLGQGPELLIRYENEEAVDDSQLPKDRFSAERLKGVDSTLKIQPAELGDSAVYLCASSSKRGSYNEQFFGPGTRLTVL.

About this clone itself: Other nucleotide sequences in the sample specify the same CDR3. J is TRBJ2-1 and V is TRBV19; no definite D call. V was trimmed by 0 bases and J by 4 bases, leaving 4 bases between them. The CDR3 runs to 13 residues. The germline V gene has CDR1 LNHDA and CDR2 SQIVND (reference sequence). The CDR3 loop reads CASSIDGYNEQFF. Here the CDR3 DNA reads TGTGCCAGTAGTATAGACGGATACAATGAGCAGTTCTTC.

The chain uses TRBV7-9 and TRBJ1-2; D call uncertain. The CDR3 extends over 13 amino acids. Germline lookup yields CDR1 SEHNR and CDR2 FQNEAQ (reference sequence). V gave up 7 bases and J gave up 0 bases, with 9 bases separating them. CDR3 sequence: CASTLGTNYGYTF. The CDR3 region has the DNA TGTGCCAGCACCTTGGGGACTAACTATGGCTACACCTTC.

The chain employs TRBV5-6 and TRBJ2-7; D call uncertain. The V and J ends lost 6 bases and 6 bases respectively, with 13 bases between them. From germline, CDR1 is SGHDT and CDR2 YYEEEE. CDR3 length: 12 residues. This chain's CDR3 is CASTIGPTEQYF. CDR3 bases: TGTGCCAGCACCATTGGTCCTACCGAGCAGTACTTC.

The chain carries TRBV7-9 and TRBJ2-7, with 10 bases aligning to TRBD2. This CDR3 has 16 amino acids. CDR1 is SEHNR, CDR2 FQNEAQ, per germline (reference sequence). V was clipped by 4 bases and J by 0 bases; unmatched bases: 6. CDR3 residues: CASSSGLAETSYEQYF. CDR3 bases: TGTGCCAGCAGCTCCGGACTAGCGGAGACCTCCTACGAGCAGTACTTC.

This chain uses TRBV27 with TRBJ2-2; TRBD1 matches at 10 bases. V shed 0 bases, J shed 6 bases, and the junction held 1 base outside the gene matches. Per the germline V gene, CDR1 is MNHEY and CDR2 is SMNVEV (reference sequence). The CDR3 is made up of 15 amino acids. CDR3 sequence reads: CASSLSGTGAGELFF. The CDR3 coding sequence is TGTGCCAGCAGTTTATCCGGGACAGGGGCCGGGGAGCTGTTTTTT.

The chain couples TRBV6-5 to TRBJ1-1; possibly TRBD1 for D (5 bases). CDR1 MNHEY and CDR2 SVGAGI come from the germline V gene. This CDR3 spans 14 amino acids. V lost 2 bases to trimming and J lost 7 bases, with 14 bases between them. In DNA, the CDR3 is TGTGCCAGCAGTTACGGGGAAGGGGCGGTTGAAGCTTTCTTT. Residues: CASSYGEGAVEAFF.